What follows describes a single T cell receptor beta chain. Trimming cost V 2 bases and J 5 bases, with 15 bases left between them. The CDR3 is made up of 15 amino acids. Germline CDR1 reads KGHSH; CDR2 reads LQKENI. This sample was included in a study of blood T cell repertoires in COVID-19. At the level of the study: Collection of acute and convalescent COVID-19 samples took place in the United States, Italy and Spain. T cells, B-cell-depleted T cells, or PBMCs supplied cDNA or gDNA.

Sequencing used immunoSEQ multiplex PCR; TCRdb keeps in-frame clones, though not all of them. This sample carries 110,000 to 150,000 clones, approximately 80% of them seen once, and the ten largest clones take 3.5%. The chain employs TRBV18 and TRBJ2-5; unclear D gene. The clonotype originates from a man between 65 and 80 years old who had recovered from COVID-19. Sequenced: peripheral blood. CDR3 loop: CASSPADRNGETQYF. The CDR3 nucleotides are TGTGCCAGCTCACCAGCGGATAGGAACGGGGAGACCCAGTACTTC.